This T cell receptor (beta chain) was retrieved from a study of blood T cells in healthy people across ages. A remark on this clonotype: No antigen is known for it.

The CDR3 length is 13 residues. The ends lost 0 bases at V and 8 bases at J; junction bases unmatched: 5. Germline V CDR1 and CDR2: DFQATT, SNEGSKA (reference sequence). Together with a sample-barcoded 5' primer, a J-beta primer mix was included in a second PCR lasting roughly 7 to 11 cycles. Each CDR3 protein gets one entry after TCRdb re-called the 5' RACE reads with MiXCR. The repertoire has more than 500,000 distinct CDR3 sequences, about 25% of them found once; the top ten carry approximately 17%. Study-level results: Donors of long life had a larger count of naive CD4+ cells and greater diversity than aged donors.

This receptor was obtained from a woman in her seventies in good health. Sequences were obtained from blood. V gene TRBV20-1 combines with J gene TRBJ1-2, with 8 bases aligning to TRBD1. CDR3 sequence: CSARENRGAGYTF. CDR3 coding DNA: TGCAGTGCTAGAGAGAACAGGGGGGCCGGCTACACCTTC.